This TCR beta chain stems from a study of blood T cell repertoires in COVID-19. For the study at large: Material from acute and convalescent COVID-19 was sourced from the United States, Italy and Spain. PBMCs, B-cell-depleted T cells, or T cells provided the cDNA or gDNA that made up the material.

Per the original data handling: Amplification from reference gene primers served as the basis for estimated nucleated cell counts. Some clones are missing from TCRdb's copy, which holds only in-frame ones; the method was immunoSEQ multiplex PCR. That table furnishes V, J and clone size, whereas the DNA furnished D and trimming. In the table there are under 350,000 clones, about 89% of which are singletons. The count of this clone is one. The material sequenced was peripheral blood. This sequence was found in a man aged 40-49 years with acute or convalescent COVID-19.

This CDR3 is CASSSGTGTPDTQYF. DNA for the CDR3: TGTGCCAGCAGCTCCGGGACAGGGACGCCAGATACGCAGTATTTT. The chain links TRBV6-5 to TRBJ2-3, with 9 positions matching TRBD1. Germline V gives CDR1 MNHEY, CDR2 SVGAGI. V lost 6 bases to trimming and J lost 4 bases; unmatched junction nucleotides: 8. CDR3 length: 15 amino acids.